This T cell receptor (beta chain) derives from a study of T cell repertoires in cytomegalovirus infection. Study as a whole: The authors used CMV epitopes that were HLA-C-restricted (recently identified) and HLA-B-restricted (well studied). Carrying CMV and the relevant HLA type showed in public TCR beta signatures.

This clonotype was seen only a few times. Its specificity is not known. TCRdb analysed the reads with MiXCR anew, one entry per CDR3 protein. The sample has a few hundred thousand distinct CDR3 sequences, about 25% seen once; the top ten hold roughly 14%. Between the trimmed V and J ends, which lost 10 bases and 0 bases, there was a span of 7 bases. Germline V gives CDR1 MNHEY, CDR2 SVGEGT. The CDR3 is made up of 13 amino acids. Study conclusions and caveats: HLA-C-restricted, CMV-specific TCR beta clonotypes were dominant ex vivo. Of the TCR beta families, the public ones yielded a cumulative frequency that identified carriers of CMV plus the relevant HLA.

The material was cultured PBMCs, obtained from culture after CMV antigen stimulation. The sequence was obtained from a human donor in good health (CMV status not recorded). Some clones in this sample may be carry-over from other donors' samples. J is TRBJ2-6 and V is TRBV6-2 or TRBV6-3; no clear D. The CDR3: CATAPSGANVLTF. The CDR3 DNA reads TGTGCCACAGCCCCCTCTGGGGCCAACGTCCTGACTTTC.